Shown below are 31 T cell receptor beta chains from a single sample sequenced in a study of CD8+CD57+ T cells in acquired aplastic anemia. TCR beta VDJ and CDR3 profiles were obtained from a genomic DNA template. Using its own MiXCR run on the reads, TCRdb lists one record per CDR3 protein. There are approximately 200,000 distinct CDR3 sequences in the sample; 64% occur only once, and around 42% lies in the top ten. Sequencing was performed on sorted CD4+, CD8+, or CD8+CD57+ T cells (not recorded which) from PBMCs. The origin of the receptors is a human donor with severe aplastic anemia or a healthy control (not recorded which).

This chain joins TRBV14 and TRBJ2-4; no definite D call. V shed 1 base and J shed 0 bases, with 16 bases lying between them. Germline V gene sequence: CDR1 SGHDN, CDR2 FVKESK. This CDR3 is built from 18 residues. The CDR3, as DNA: TGTGCCAGCAGCCAAGGGAAGGCCAGTAGGAGAGCCAAAAACATTCAGTACTTC. It codes for CASSQGKASRRAKNIQYF.

The chain carries TRBV7-2 and TRBJ2-3; D is unclear. The CDR3 length is 15 residues. Trimming took off 0 bases at V and 0 bases at J, with 7 bases between the two ends. Germline V gene sequence: CDR1 SGHTA, CDR2 FQGNSA. CDR3 residues: CASSLAARSTDTQYF. CDR3 coding DNA: TGTGCCAGCAGCTTAGCGGCGAGGAGCACAGATACGCAGTATTTT.

V and J are TRBV20-1 and TRBJ2-5; D assignment may be TRBD1 or TRBD2 (5 bases each). The V end was cut by 7 bases, the J end by 5 bases, with 14 bases between. Germline CDR1 reads DFQATT; CDR2 reads SNEGSKA (reference sequence). The CDR3 spans 12 residues. The CDR3: CSGRTGRETQYF. The CDR3 DNA reads TGCAGTGGACGTACGGGACGGGAGACCCAGTACTTC.

The rearrangement uses TRBV20-1 and TRBJ1-6; TRBD1 matches at 10 bases. The V gene end was trimmed by 1 base and the J gene end by 10 bases; junction bases not matched to a gene: 4. This CDR3 contains 14 residues. The V gene's germline CDR1 is DFQATT and CDR2 SNEGSKA (reference sequence). The CDR3 spells CSARVGTGVSPLHF. CDR3 nucleotide sequence: TGCAGTGCTAGAGTGGGGACAGGGGTCTCACCCCTCCACTTT.

The chain uses TRBV7-2 and TRBJ2-1; D might be TRBD1 (6 bases). This CDR3 spans 11 amino acids. The V end was cut by 2 bases, the J end by 13 bases, with 9 bases between. The germline V gene has CDR1 SGHTA and CDR2 FQGNSA. In nucleotides, the CDR3 is TGTGCCAGCAGCTTACTACAGGGACAGTTCTTC. Its translation is CASSLLQGQFF. The whole variable domain, filled in from reference TRBV7-2 and TRBJ2-1, reads GAGVSQSPSNKVTEKGKDVELRCDPISGHTALYWYRQSLGQGLEFLIYFQGNSAPDKSGLPSDRFSAERTGGSVSTLTIQRTQQEDSAVYLCASSLLQGQFFGPGTRLTVL.

This clonotype was observed many times. This sequence joins TRBV5-6 and TRBJ1-3; D is ambiguous. Germline V gives CDR1 SGHDT, CDR2 YYEEEE. V was trimmed by 2 bases and J by 4 bases, leaving 13 bases between them. The CDR3 sequence is 15 residues long. CDR3 nucleotide sequence: TGTGCCAGCAGCTTTGGGCGGGGTTCGGGAAACACCATATATTTT. It yields the protein CASSFGRGSGNTIYF.

CDR3 region: CATSRADPSGYTF. The CDR3 bases are TGTGCCACCAGCAGGGCGGACCCCAGCGGCTACACCTTC. The J gene is TRBJ1-2, the V gene TRBV15; D is undetermined. Trimming cost V 3 bases and J 8 bases, with 13 bases left between them. Per germline, CDR1 LNHNV and CDR2 YYDKDF (reference sequence). This CDR3 comprises 13 residues.

This clonotype has ten or more counts. J is TRBJ2-7 and V is TRBV5-8, with a weak D call TRBD1 (6 bases). The CDR3 runs 14 residues. Germline lookup yields CDR1 SGHTS and CDR2 YDEGEE. Between the trimmed V and J ends, which lost 1 base and 7 bases, there was a span of 15 bases. The CDR3 DNA is TGTGCCAGCAGCTTGTTCGGACAGCCTTTTGAGCAGTACTTC. It codes for CASSLFGQPFEQYF. Full variable domain (rest looked up from reference TRBV5-8 and TRBJ2-7): EAGVTQSPTHLIKTRGQQATLRCSPISGHTSVYWYQQALGLGLQFLLWYDEGEERNRGNFPPRFSGRQFPNYSSELNVNALELEDSALYLCASSLFGQPFEQYFGPGTRLTVT.

The rearrangement uses TRBV5-1 and TRBJ1-6; possibly TRBD1 for D (6 bases). The CDR3 is 17 amino acids. V was trimmed by 4 bases and J by 0 bases, leaving 14 bases between them. Germline V gene data show CDR1 as SGHRS and CDR2 as YFSETQ. In nucleotides, the CDR3 is TGCGCCAGCAGCCTCGGGGGCTCAAGCTCCTATAATTCACCCCTCCACTTT. Amino acids: CASSLGGSSSYNSPLHF.

This clonotype was seen many times. V and J are TRBV12-3 or TRBV12-4 and TRBJ1-1; D ambiguous. V gave up 3 bases and J gave up 0 bases, with 11 bases separating them. This CDR3 comprises 15 residues. CDR3 protein: CASSFFATVNTEAFF. The CDR3 nucleotides read TGTGCCAGCAGTTTTTTTGCCACTGTGAACACTGAAGCTTTCTTT.

V gene TRBV7-9 combines with J gene TRBJ2-1; 13 bases line up with TRBD2. Germline V gene sequence: CDR1 SEHNR, CDR2 FQNEAQ (reference sequence). Trimming took 4 bases from V and 1 from J; bases not matched to a gene: 10. CDR3 size: 19 residues. This chain's CDR3 is CASSSTSGRESISYNEQFF. CDR3 in DNA: TGTGCCAGCAGCTCAACTAGCGGGAGGGAGTCTATTTCCTACAATGAGCAGTTCTTC.

The chain links TRBV5-1 to TRBJ1-1; TRBD1 might be the D (6 bases). CDR1 and CDR2 from the germline V gene are SGHRS and YFSETQ. The CDR3 is made up of 13 amino acids. The ends were cut back, 4 bases at V and 4 bases at J, with 11 bases in the middle. CDR3: CASSDRQATEAFF. CDR3 nucleotide sequence: TGCGCCAGCAGCGATAGACAGGCCACTGAAGCTTTCTTT.

This clonotype was detected only once. The gene calls are TRBV7-3 and TRBJ2-1; maybe TRBD1 (6 bases). CDR3 length: 15 amino acids. Trimming removed 5 bases from V and 2 bases from J, with 13 bases in between. Germline V gene data show CDR1 as SGHTA and CDR2 as FQGTGA. The CDR3: CASSLGDNAYNEQFF. The CDR3 region has the DNA TGTGCCAGCAGCCTTGGGGACAACGCCTACAATGAGCAGTTCTTC.

In this sample, this clonotype turned up a few times. J is TRBJ1-2 and V is TRBV9; 7 nucleotides line up with TRBD1. The V segment lost 4 bases and the J segment 10 bases; nucleotides outside the gene matches: 10. Germline V gives CDR1 SGDLS, CDR2 YYNGEE. The CDR3 totals 13 residues. The chain's CDR3 is CASSSPPGQHYTF. CDR3 sequence (DNA): TGTGCCAGCAGCTCACCACCGGGACAGCACTACACCTTC.

The gene calls are TRBV12-5 and TRBJ2-7; D gene unclear. Per the germline V gene, CDR1 is LGHNT and CDR2 is FRNRAP. The CDR3 runs 15 residues. The CDR3 DNA reads as TGTGCCAGCAGTCCGGGCCCCCAAGTCTGGGACGAGCAGTACTTC. This translates into CASSPGPQVWDEQYF.

This rearrangement joins TRBV19 to TRBJ1-2; D is possibly TRBD1 (5 bases). There are 13 residues in the CDR3. Germline V gene data show CDR1 as LNHDA and CDR2 as SQIVND (reference sequence). V lost 8 bases to trimming and J lost 6 bases, with 16 bases between them. DNA of the CDR3: TGTGCCAGTCGCGAGACAGTTCTAAATGGCTACACCTTC. Translating gives CASRETVLNGYTF. Supplemented by reference TRBV19 and TRBJ1-2, the full variable domain reads DGGITQSPKYLFRKEGQNVTLSCEQNLNHDAMYWYRQDPGQGLRLIYYSQIVNDFQKGDIAEGYSVSREKKESFPLTVTSAQKNPTAFYLCASRETVLNGYTFGSGTRLTVV.

This rearrangement joins TRBV24-1 to TRBJ2-5, with TRBD2 matching over 10 bases. CDR3 length: 15 amino acids. Per the germline V gene, CDR1 is KGHDR and CDR2 is SFDVKD. V shed 5 bases and J 2 bases; nucleotides not matched to a gene: 4. The CDR3 DNA sequence: TGTGCCACCAGTGTAGCGGGGGGACCTCAAGAGACCCAGTACTTC. As protein: CATSVAGGPQETQYF.

The chain couples TRBV27 to TRBJ1-5, with D maybe TRBD1 (6 bases). V lost 7 bases to trimming and J lost 4 bases, with 17 bases between them. The germline gives CDR1 MNHEY, CDR2 SMNVEV (reference sequence). CDR3 length: 15 amino acids. CDR3 coding DNA: TGTGCCAGCAAATTAGAGGGGGGGGGAAATCAGCCCCAGCATTTT. Translation gives CASKLEGGGNQPQHF.

Worth noting for this clonotype: The missing conserved phenylalanine or tryptophan at the end of this CDR3 makes a read error likely. The chain employs TRBV5-1 and TRBJ2-7; 9 positions agree with TRBD1. Germline CDR1 is SGHRS and CDR2 is YFSETQ. J lost 5 bases, V lost 0 bases, and 6 bases had no gene match. The CDR3 is 15 amino acids. For the CDR3, the DNA is TGCGCCAGCAGCTTGGACAGGGGGCTTGGGAACGAGCAGTACCTC. Its translation is CASSLDRGLGNEQYL.

The rearrangement uses TRBV28 and TRBJ1-2; 7 bases fit TRBD1. This CDR3 is 14 amino acids long. Germline values: CDR1 MDHEN, CDR2 SYDVKM. Unmatched junction bases numbered 9, after V lost 3 bases and J lost 8 bases. CDR3 region: CASSLEQGFHGYTF. The CDR3, as DNA: TGTGCCAGCAGTTTGGAACAGGGGTTTCACGGCTACACCTTC.

The rearrangement joins TRBV12-3 or TRBV12-4 to TRBJ2-3; maybe TRBD2 (7 bases). The V end lost 3 bases, the J end lost 4 bases, and 17 bases lay between the germline ends. This CDR3 has 16 amino acids. The CDR3 nucleotides are TGTGCCAGCAGTTTCCCGACTAGCAGGGGCGCAGATACGCAGTATTTT. It is translated as CASSFPTSRGADTQYF.

This clonotype was recorded at least ten times. The V call is TRBV7-3, the J call TRBJ2-3, with 8 bases that match TRBD1. CDR3 length equals 15 residues. CDR1 is SGHTA, CDR2 FQGTGA, per germline. V gave up 4 bases and J gave up 0 bases; unmatched junction bases: 3. This CDR3 is CASSWTGSSTDTQYF. In DNA, the CDR3 is TGTGCCAGCAGCTGGACAGGGTCCAGCACAGATACGCAGTATTTT.

This clonotype has ten or more counts. CDR3 region: CASSTSGAAYEQYF. DNA of the CDR3: TGTGCCAGCAGTACTAGCGGGGCGGCCTACGAGCAGTACTTC. The rearrangement joins TRBV6-1 to TRBJ2-7; 10 nucleotides agree with TRBD2. Germline assignment: CDR1 MNHNS and CDR2 SASEGT. The V and J ends lost 5 bases and 2 bases, in that order; junction bases with no gene match: 3. This CDR3 is built from 14 residues.

This rearrangement joins TRBV29-1 to TRBJ2-7, with D possibly TRBD1 on 6 matching bases. The CDR3 is 16 amino acids. Trimming removed 3 bases at V and 3 bases at J, with 21 bases between. CDR1 is SQVTM and CDR2 is ANQGSEA in the germline V gene. CDR3 loop: CSVEGRGQKNVYEQYF. CDR3 DNA sequence: TGCAGCGTTGAGGGTCGCGGACAGAAAAACGTCTACGAGCAGTACTTC.

The chain employs TRBV2 and TRBJ2-1; D possibly matches TRBD1 or TRBD2 (5 bases each). The V gene lost 6 bases and the J gene lost 6 bases, with 12 bases spanning the gap. This CDR3 region has 13 residues. Germline CDR1 reads SNHLY; CDR2 reads FYNNEI. The CDR3 DNA is TGTGCCAGCAGACGGGACGGAGTCAATGAGCAGTTCTTC. It specifies CASRRDGVNEQFF.

The table lists this clonotype with a few counts. V usage is TRBV24-1 and J usage is TRBJ1-1, with 7 bases lining up with TRBD1. Losses at the gene ends were 5 bases for V and 8 bases for J; bases not matched to a gene: 7. CDR3 size: 13 residues. The germline gives CDR1 KGHDR, CDR2 SFDVKD. CDR3 sequence: CATSGLPGQEAFF. The CDR3 DNA sequence: TGTGCCACCAGTGGTCTTCCGGGACAGGAAGCTTTCTTT.

In this sample, this clonotype turned up many times. The chain combines TRBV19 with TRBJ1-5; possible D gene TRBD1, 6 bases. CDR1 and CDR2 from the germline V gene are LNHDA and SQIVND (reference sequence). The germline V and J ends were trimmed by 7 bases and 0 bases, with 16 bases remaining between them. CDR3 length equals 16 residues. The CDR3 DNA follows: TGTGCCAGTAACGTCCCGGGACAATATAGCAATCAGCCCCAGCATTTT. Translation gives CASNVPGQYSNQPQHF.

The rearrangement uses TRBV20-1 and TRBJ1-2, with D possibly matching TRBD1 (6 bases). From germline, CDR1 is DFQATT and CDR2 SNEGSKA (reference sequence). V lost 6 bases and J lost 12, with 14 bases in between. The CDR3 has 10 residues. The CDR3 DNA follows: TGCAGTGCCCTACAGGGAGGCAACACCTTC. Its protein product is CSALQGGNTF.

This clonotype was counted a single time. The chain recombines TRBV9 with TRBJ2-5; TRBD1 is a possible D gene (5 bases). Deletions cut 0 bases from V and 0 bases from J, with 15 bases between. The germline CDR1 and CDR2 sequences are SGDLS and YYNGEE. The CDR3 totals 17 residues. The CDR3 nucleotides are TGTGCCAGCAGCGTAGCGGTATGGGAAGGGGACCAAGAGACCCAGTACTTC. Translating it yields CASSVAVWEGDQETQYF.

As concerns this clonotype: Its ends do not fully match the called genes, so a read error is possible. V usage is TRBV19 and J usage is TRBJ1-2, with TRBD1 identical over 7 bases. Per the germline V gene, CDR1 is LNHDA and CDR2 is SQIVND (reference sequence). The CDR3 totals 15 residues. In DNA form, the CDR3 reads TGTACCAGTAGTCAAACCCTGGACAGGAGTTATGGCTACACCTTC. Protein sequence: CTSSQTLDRSYGYTF.

This chain joins TRBV24-1 and TRBJ2-1; 7 positions match TRBD2. Trimming at V came to 0 bases and at J to 6 bases, leaving 4 bases not matched to a gene. This CDR3 region has 15 residues. Per germline, CDR1 KGHDR and CDR2 SFDVKD. The CDR3 bases are TGTGCCACCAGTGATTTGGGGGGGGTAGGCAATGAGCAGTTCTTC. This encodes CATSDLGGVGNEQFF.